A single TCR beta chain is shown here with its context. These data belong to a study of cytotoxic CD8 clonotypes in ibrutinib-treated CLL. For the study at large: Included were roughly ten relapsed/refractory and 15 treatment-naive patients, of whom some 18 were IGHV unmutated.

The CDR3 is 15 amino acids. Germline V lookup: CDR1 SGHTA, CDR2 FQGTGA. Trimming took off 1 base at V and 1 base at J, with 10 bases between the two ends. Profiling relied on immunoSEQ multiplex PCR, and the TCRdb table lists in-frame clones only, not all of them. The top ten clones hold less than 6% of a sample with under 200,000 clones, about four fifths of them seen once. The sample consisted of PBMCs, taken after 24 months of ibrutinib treatment. This chain joins TRBV7-3 and TRBJ1-1; D perhaps matches TRBD1 (5 bases). This TCR was sampled from a human donor with chronic lymphocytic leukemia. The chain's CDR3 is CASSLNAGTNTEAFF. DNA for the CDR3: TGTGCCAGCAGCTTAAACGCAGGGACGAACACTGAAGCTTTCTTT.